This record concerns one TCR beta chain sequence. Its specificity is unknown. This specimen belongs to a study of CD8+ T cells in alopecia areata. At the level of the study: Scoring of treated patients' severity used the percentage of affected scalp area. Broader study findings: While tofacitinib was given, many expanded lesional clones persisted in scalp and blood.

cDNA reverse transcribed from extracted RNA served as the sequencing template. Here immunoSEQ multiplex PCR was the method, and the copy in TCRdb shows in-frame clones only, minus some. The sample gives 150,000 to 200,000 clones, about three fifths of which show up once; about 0.94% is in the top ten. Indicated treatment: oral pan-JAK inhibitor, 5-10 mg twice daily. Trimming cost V 6 bases and J 6 bases, with 13 bases left between them. The CDR3 has 13 residues. Per germline, CDR1 SNHLY and CDR2 FYNNEI. Source: CD4+ T cells sorted from blood, taken at week 24, from a patient treated with tofacitinib. The source is a human donor with alopecia areata. V usage is TRBV2 and J usage is TRBJ2-3, with D perhaps matching TRBD1 or TRBD2 (5 bases each). The CDR3 here is CASRTQGRDTQYF. CDR3 nucleotides: TGTGCCAGCAGGACCCAGGGACGGGATACGCAGTATTTT.